Listed below are T cell receptor beta chains from one sample, sequenced in a study of STAT3 mutations in large granular lymphocyte leukemia. The table came from immunoSEQ multiplex PCR; TCRdb's copy has only in-frame clones and leaves some out. This sample's table has some 63 clones. Source material: peripheral blood mononuclear cells. These receptors came from a woman aged 45-60 years with T-cell large granular lymphocyte leukemia. Some clones in this sample may be carry-over from other donors' samples. The CDR3 runs from the conserved cysteine through the conserved F or W. A D gene is named only where the DNA matches it firmly. Clone size is given for some rows only: seen once, a few or many times, or a class if the clone is expanded.

v_gene,d_gene,j_gene,abundance,len,CDR3aa,CDR3nt
TRBV29-1,TRBD1,TRBJ2-7,NA,15,CSVEDPGQGIHEQYF,TGCAGCGTTGAAGATCCGGGACAGGGGATCCACGAGCAGTACTTC
TRBV5-1,NA,TRBJ2-7,few,17,CASSLRTGSGGWYEQYF,TGCGCCAGCAGCTTGCGAACAGGGTCAGGAGGATGGTACGAGCAGTACTTC
TRBV6-6,NA,TRBJ2-7,NA,13,CASSGDPRYEQYF,TGTGCCAGCAGTGGGGACCCACGCTACGAGCAGTACTTC
TRBV29-1,TRBD1,TRBJ1-1,medium-sized,12,CSARTGNTEAFF,TGCAGCGCCCGGACAGGCAACACTGAAGCTTTCTTT
TRBV18,NA,TRBJ2-7,few,14,CASSTGGSWAEQYF,TGTGCCAGCTCAACAGGTGGGTCATGGGCCGAGCAGTACTTC
TRBV13,NA,TRBJ1-2,NA,14,CASSLGRGSYGYTF,TGTGCCAGCAGCCTAGGGAGGGGATCCTATGGCTACACCTTC
TRBV27,TRBD1,TRBJ2-7,NA,16,CASSLKRQGAEYEQYF,TGTGCCAGCAGTTTGAAGAGACAGGGAGCAGAATACGAGCAGTACTTC
TRBV5-4,NA,TRBJ2-1,NA,15,CASSLEGNPYNEQFF,TGTGCCAGCAGCTTAGAGGGGAACCCTTACAATGAGCAGTTCTTC
TRBV5-1,NA,TRBJ2-7,NA,15,CASSLGPSVGYEQYF,TGCGCCAGCAGCTTGGGACCGTCGGTAGGGTACGAGCAGTACTTC
TRBV7-2,NA,TRBJ2-1,NA,15,CASSPGSGSYNEQFF,TGTGCCAGCAGCCCCGGCTCGGGCTCCTACAATGAGCAGTTCTTC
TRBV13,TRBD1,TRBJ2-7,NA,15,CASSPGTGEGYEQYF,TGCGCCAGCAGCCCCGGGACAGGGGAGGGCTACGAGCAGTACTTC
TRBV30,NA,TRBJ1-2,few,12,CAWSPRSSGYTF,TGTGCCTGGAGTCCCCGGTCGTCCGGCTACACCTTC
TRBV30,NA,TRBJ2-5,once,11,CAWRTGETQYF,TGTGCCTGGAGGACGGGGGAGACCCAGTACTTC
TRBV7-9,TRBD1,TRBJ1-5,NA,17,CASSRQGGRGGNQPQHF,TGTGCCAGCAGCCGACAGGGTGGGCGGGGCGGCAATCAGCCCCAGCATTTT
TRBV7-9,NA,TRBJ1-2,NA,15,CASSLGFVADYGYTF,TGTGCCAGCAGCTTAGGCTTCGTGGCGGACTATGGCTACACCTTC
TRBV7-9,TRBD2,TRBJ2-1,few,15,CASSDLAGMLGRQFF,TGTGCCAGCAGCGACCTAGCGGGTATGCTCGGTCGGCAGTTCTTC
TRBV7-9,NA,TRBJ1-2,few,14,CASSPWQGGTGYTF,TGTGCCAGCAGCCCTTGGCAGGGTGGGACTGGCTACACCTTC
TRBV5-1,NA,TRBJ1-5,few,13,CASSLGSDQPQHF,TGCGCCAGCAGCTTGGGAAGTGATCAGCCCCAGCATTTT
TRBV29-1,NA,TRBJ2-3,NA,12,CSVARTTDTQYF,TGCAGCGTTGCACGGACCACAGATACGCAGTATTTT
TRBV6-5,NA,TRBJ1-2,few,13,CASSTVDLYGYTF,TGTGCCAGCAGTACCGTGGACCTCTATGGCTACACCTTC
TRBV9,TRBD2,TRBJ2-3,few,17,CASSGLAGGGVTDTQYF,TGTGCCAGCAGCGGACTAGCGGGAGGGGGAGTCACAGATACGCAGTATTTT